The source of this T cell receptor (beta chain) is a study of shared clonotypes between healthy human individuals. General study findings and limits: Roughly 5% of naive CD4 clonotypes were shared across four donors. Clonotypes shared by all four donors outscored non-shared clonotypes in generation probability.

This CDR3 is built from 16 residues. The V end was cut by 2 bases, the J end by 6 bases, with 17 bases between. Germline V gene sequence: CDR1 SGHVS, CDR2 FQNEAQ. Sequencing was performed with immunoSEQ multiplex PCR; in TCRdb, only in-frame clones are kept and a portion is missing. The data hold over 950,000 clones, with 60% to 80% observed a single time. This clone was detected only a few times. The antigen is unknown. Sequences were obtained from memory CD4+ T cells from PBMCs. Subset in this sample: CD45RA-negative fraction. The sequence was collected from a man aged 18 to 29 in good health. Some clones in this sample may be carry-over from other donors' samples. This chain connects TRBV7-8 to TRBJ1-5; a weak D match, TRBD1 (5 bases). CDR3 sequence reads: CASSLTGTPEGQPQHF. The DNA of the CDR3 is TGTGCCAGCAGCTTAACCGGGACCCCTGAGGGTCAGCCCCAGCATTTT.